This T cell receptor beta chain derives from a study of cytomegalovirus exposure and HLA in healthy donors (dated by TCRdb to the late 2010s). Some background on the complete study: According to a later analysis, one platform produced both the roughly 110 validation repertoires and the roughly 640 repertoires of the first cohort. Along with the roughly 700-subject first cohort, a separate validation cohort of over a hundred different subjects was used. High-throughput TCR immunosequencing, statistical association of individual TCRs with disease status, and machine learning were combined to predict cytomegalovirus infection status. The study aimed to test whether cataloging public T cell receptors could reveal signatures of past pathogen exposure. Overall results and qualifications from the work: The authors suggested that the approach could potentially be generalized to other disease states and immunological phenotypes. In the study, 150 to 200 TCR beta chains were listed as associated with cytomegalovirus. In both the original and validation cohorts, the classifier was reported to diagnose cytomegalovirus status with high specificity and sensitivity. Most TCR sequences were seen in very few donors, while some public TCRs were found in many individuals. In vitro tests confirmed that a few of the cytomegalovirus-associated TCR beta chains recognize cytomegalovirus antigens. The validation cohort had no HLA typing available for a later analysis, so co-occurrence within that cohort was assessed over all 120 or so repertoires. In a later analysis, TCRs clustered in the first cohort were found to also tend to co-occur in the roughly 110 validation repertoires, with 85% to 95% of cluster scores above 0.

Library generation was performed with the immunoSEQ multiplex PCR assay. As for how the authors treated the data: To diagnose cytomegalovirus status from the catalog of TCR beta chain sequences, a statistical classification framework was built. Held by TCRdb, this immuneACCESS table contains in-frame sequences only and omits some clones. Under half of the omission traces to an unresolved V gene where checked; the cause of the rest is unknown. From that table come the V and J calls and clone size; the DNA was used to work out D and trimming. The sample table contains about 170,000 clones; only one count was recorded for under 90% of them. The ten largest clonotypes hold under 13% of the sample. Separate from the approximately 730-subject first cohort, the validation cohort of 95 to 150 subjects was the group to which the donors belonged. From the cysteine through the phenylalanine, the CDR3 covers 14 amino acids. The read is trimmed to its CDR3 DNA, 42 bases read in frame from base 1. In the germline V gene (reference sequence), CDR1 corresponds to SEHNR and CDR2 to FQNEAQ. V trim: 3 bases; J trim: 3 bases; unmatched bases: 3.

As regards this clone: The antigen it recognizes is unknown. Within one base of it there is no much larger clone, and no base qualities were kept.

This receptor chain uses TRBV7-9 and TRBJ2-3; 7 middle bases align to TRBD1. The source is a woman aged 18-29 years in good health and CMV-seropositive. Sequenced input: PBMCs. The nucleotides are TGTGCCAGCAGCTTGAGGGGGCGGACAGATACGCAGTATTTT. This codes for CASSLRGRTDTQYF. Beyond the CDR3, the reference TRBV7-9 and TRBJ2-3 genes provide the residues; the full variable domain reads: DTGVSQNPRHKITKRGQNVTFRCDPISEHNRLYWYRQTLGQGPEFLTYFQNEAQLEKSRLLSDRFSAERPKGSFSTLEIQRTEQGDSAMYLCASSLRGRTDTQYFGPGTRLTVL.